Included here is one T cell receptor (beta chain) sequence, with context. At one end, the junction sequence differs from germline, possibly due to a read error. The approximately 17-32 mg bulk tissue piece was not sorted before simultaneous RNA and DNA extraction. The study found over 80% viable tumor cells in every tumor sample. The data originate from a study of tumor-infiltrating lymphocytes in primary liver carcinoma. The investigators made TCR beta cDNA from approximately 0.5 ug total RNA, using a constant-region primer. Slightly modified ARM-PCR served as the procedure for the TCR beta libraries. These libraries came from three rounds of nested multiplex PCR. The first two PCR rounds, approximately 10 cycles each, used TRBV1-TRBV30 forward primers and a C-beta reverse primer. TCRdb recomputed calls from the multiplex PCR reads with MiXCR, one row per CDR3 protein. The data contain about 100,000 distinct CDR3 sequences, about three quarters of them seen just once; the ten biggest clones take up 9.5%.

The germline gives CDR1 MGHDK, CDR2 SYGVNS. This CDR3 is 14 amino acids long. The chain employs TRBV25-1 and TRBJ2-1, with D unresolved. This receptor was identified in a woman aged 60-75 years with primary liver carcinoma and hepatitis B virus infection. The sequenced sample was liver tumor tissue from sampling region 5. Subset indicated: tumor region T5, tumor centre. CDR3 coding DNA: TGTGCCAGCAGTGAGAGCCCTTCCTGCAATGAGCAGTTCTTC. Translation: CASSESPSCNEQFF. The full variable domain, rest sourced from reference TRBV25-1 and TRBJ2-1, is EADIYQTPRYLVIGTGKKITLECSQTMGHDKMYWYQQDPGMELHLIHYSYGVNSTEKGDLSSESTVSRIRTEHFPLTLESARPSHTSQYLCASSESPSCNEQFFGPGTRLTVL.